The present entry profiles one T cell receptor (beta chain) with its context. Original analysis: From reference gene primer amplification, estimates of nucleated cell counts were derived. Only in-frame clones appear in the TCRdb table, and some are missing; sequencing was by immunoSEQ multiplex PCR. V and J calls and clone size come straight from that table; D and trimming were deduced from the DNA. This table has around 99,000 clones, 85% to 90% appearing once. The CDR3 is 15 residues long. Germline V gene sequence: CDR1 SGHKS, CDR2 YYEKEE (reference sequence). Trimming removed 2 bases at V and 4 bases at J, with 15 bases between. The sample is drawn from a study of blood T cell repertoires in COVID-19. Study-level background: T cells, B-cell-depleted T cells, or PBMCs provided the cDNA or gDNA that served as material.

The specimen was peripheral blood. The clonotype comes from a human donor in a cohort sampled during active COVID-19. The rearrangement links TRBV5-5 to TRBJ1-2; no clear D gene. In nucleotides, the CDR3 is TGTGCCAGCAGCTTAGGGAGCCTCAATTCCTATGGCTACACCTTC. Translated: CASSLGSLNSYGYTF.